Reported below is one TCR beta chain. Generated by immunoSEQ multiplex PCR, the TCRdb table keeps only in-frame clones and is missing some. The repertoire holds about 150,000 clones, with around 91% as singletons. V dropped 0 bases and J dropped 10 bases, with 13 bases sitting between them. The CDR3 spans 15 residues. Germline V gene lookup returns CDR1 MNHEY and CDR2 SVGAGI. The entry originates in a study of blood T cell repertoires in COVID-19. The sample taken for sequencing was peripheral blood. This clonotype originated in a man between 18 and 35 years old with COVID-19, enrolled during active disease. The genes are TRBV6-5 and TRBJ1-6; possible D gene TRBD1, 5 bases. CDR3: CASSYSAGGGSPLHF. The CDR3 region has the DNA TGTGCCAGCAGTTACTCAGCGGGGGGTGGATCACCCCTCCACTTT.